Listed below are T cell receptor beta chains from one sample, sequenced in a study of cytomegalovirus exposure and HLA in healthy donors. Only in-frame clones appear in the TCRdb table, and some are missing; sequencing was by immunoSEQ multiplex PCR. The data contain 180,000 or so clones, 86% of them singletons. The sample was PBMCs. The receptors derive from a man aged 25-45 years in good health and CMV-seropositive. CDR3s include the opening cysteine and the closing phenylalanine or tryptophan. D genes are given only for firm matches. Not all rows give a size; the values are once, few, many and, for expanded clones, a class.

cdr3_length: 15
clone_size: NA
j_call: TRBJ2-7
d_call: TRBD1
v_call: TRBV30
cdr3_aa: CAWSVGTGGTYEQYF
cdr3_nt: TGTGCCTGGAGTGTGGGGACAGGGGGTACGTACGAGCAGTACTTC

cdr3_length: 15
clone_size: NA
j_call: TRBJ1-1
d_call: NA
v_call: TRBV10-3
cdr3_aa: CAISESDSLNTEAFF
cdr3_nt: TGTGCCATCAGTGAGTCGGACAGTTTGAACACTGAAGCTTTCTTT

cdr3_length: 13
clone_size: NA
j_call: TRBJ1-2
d_call: TRBD1
v_call: TRBV7-3
cdr3_aa: CASSPGQNYGYTF
cdr3_nt: TGTGCCAGCAGCCCGGGACAGAACTATGGCTACACCTTC

cdr3_length: 15
clone_size: NA
j_call: TRBJ2-1
d_call: NA
v_call: TRBV7-2
cdr3_aa: CASSLDPNLGNEQFF
cdr3_nt: TGTGCCAGCAGCTTAGACCCTAACCTGGGCAATGAGCAGTTCTTC

cdr3_length: 14
clone_size: NA
j_call: TRBJ1-1
d_call: NA
v_call: TRBV18
cdr3_aa: CASSPGQLDTEAFF
cdr3_nt: TGTGCCAGCTCACCAGGACAGTTGGACACTGAAGCTTTCTTT

cdr3_length: 13
clone_size: NA
j_call: TRBJ2-5
d_call: NA
v_call: TRBV2
cdr3_aa: CASRGTAQETQYF
cdr3_nt: TGTGCCAGCAGAGGGACTGCGCAAGAGACCCAGTACTTC

cdr3_length: 16
clone_size: NA
j_call: TRBJ1-2
d_call: TRBD1
v_call: TRBV11-3
cdr3_aa: CASSSSGTESYYGYTF
cdr3_nt: TGTGCCAGCAGCAGTAGTGGGACAGAATCCTACTATGGCTACACCTTC

cdr3_length: 13
clone_size: NA
j_call: TRBJ2-4
d_call: NA
v_call: TRBV5-3
cdr3_aa: CARSADRAEIQYF
cdr3_nt: TGTGCCAGAAGCGCGGACCGGGCCGAGATTCAGTACTTC

cdr3_length: 16
clone_size: once
j_call: TRBJ2-7
d_call: TRBD1
v_call: TRBV7-3
cdr3_aa: CASSLTGGQGVDEQYF
cdr3_nt: TGTGCCAGCAGCTTAACAGGGGGACAGGGGGTTGACGAGCAGTACTTC

cdr3_length: 15
clone_size: NA
j_call: TRBJ2-3
d_call: TRBD2
v_call: TRBV30
cdr3_aa: CAWSVHSGVIDTQYF
cdr3_nt: TGTGCCTGGAGTGTACACAGCGGGGTGATAGATACGCAGTATTTT

cdr3_length: 13
clone_size: once
j_call: TRBJ1-5
d_call: TRBD1
v_call: TRBV2
cdr3_aa: CASRGQGNQPQHF
cdr3_nt: TGTGCCAGCCGGGGACAGGGTAATCAGCCCCAGCATTTT

cdr3_length: 13
clone_size: many
j_call: TRBJ1-2
d_call: NA
v_call: TRBV12-2
cdr3_aa: CASRFTGGYGYTF
cdr3_nt: TGTGCAAGTCGCTTCACAGGGGGCTATGGCTACACCTTC

cdr3_length: 12
clone_size: NA
j_call: TRBJ2-1
d_call: NA
v_call: TRBV27
cdr3_aa: CASSFEGGEQFF
cdr3_nt: TGTGCCAGCAGTTTCGAGGGGGGCGAGCAGTTCTTC

cdr3_length: 12
clone_size: NA
j_call: TRBJ2-7
d_call: NA
v_call: TRBV7-9
cdr3_aa: CASSLMTYEQYF
cdr3_nt: TGTGCCAGCAGCTTAATGACCTACGAGCAGTACTTC

cdr3_length: 16
clone_size: many
j_call: TRBJ2-7
d_call: NA
v_call: TRBV6-5
cdr3_aa: CASRLMGQYSFGEQYF
cdr3_nt: TGTGCCAGCCGTTTGATGGGCCAATATAGTTTTGGCGAGCAGTACTTC

cdr3_length: 12
clone_size: NA
j_call: TRBJ2-3
d_call: NA
v_call: TRBV7-3
cdr3_aa: CASSRDRDTQYF
cdr3_nt: TGTGCCAGCAGCCGCGATAGGGATACGCAGTATTTT

cdr3_length: 14
clone_size: once
j_call: TRBJ2-6
d_call: NA
v_call: TRBV15
cdr3_aa: CATSQGAGANVLTF
cdr3_nt: TGTGCCACCAGCCAGGGAGCTGGGGCCAACGTCCTGACTTTC

cdr3_length: 11
clone_size: NA
j_call: TRBJ2-2
d_call: NA
v_call: TRBV11-3
cdr3_aa: CASGPAGELFF
cdr3_nt: TGTGCCAGCGGTCCGGCCGGGGAGCTGTTTTTT

cdr3_length: 14
clone_size: NA
j_call: TRBJ2-1
d_call: NA
v_call: TRBV11-3
cdr3_aa: CASSTVAGYNEQFF
cdr3_nt: TGTGCCAGCAGCACAGTGGCGGGATACAATGAGCAGTTCTTC

cdr3_length: 15
clone_size: NA
j_call: TRBJ1-5
d_call: TRBD1
v_call: TRBV6-1
cdr3_aa: CASSGQGQGNQPQHF
cdr3_nt: TGTGCCAGCAGTGGACAGGGTCAGGGCAATCAGCCCCAGCATTTT

cdr3_length: 13
clone_size: NA
j_call: TRBJ1-2
d_call: NA
v_call: TRBV2
cdr3_aa: CASSAQPNYGYTF
cdr3_nt: TGTGCCAGCAGTGCACAACCAAACTATGGCTACACCTTC

cdr3_length: 16
clone_size: NA
j_call: TRBJ2-7
d_call: NA
v_call: TRBV28
cdr3_aa: CASSFPGRIFSYEQYF
cdr3_nt: TGTGCCAGCAGCTTCCCGGGACGGATCTTCTCCTACGAGCAGTACTTC

cdr3_length: 15
clone_size: NA
j_call: TRBJ1-6
d_call: TRBD1
v_call: TRBV7-3
cdr3_aa: CASSTGTGGSSPLHF
cdr3_nt: TGTGCCAGCAGCACCGGGACAGGGGGATCTTCACCCCTCCACTTT

cdr3_length: 12
clone_size: NA
j_call: TRBJ2-1
d_call: NA
v_call: TRBV7-9
cdr3_aa: CASSLEDNEQFF
cdr3_nt: TGTGCCAGCAGCTTAGAGGACAATGAGCAGTTCTTC

cdr3_length: 13
clone_size: NA
j_call: TRBJ2-7
d_call: NA
v_call: TRBV18
cdr3_aa: CASSRQDTYEQYF
cdr3_nt: TGTGCCAGCTCACGACAGGACACCTACGAGCAGTACTTC

cdr3_length: 12
clone_size: few
j_call: TRBJ1-5
d_call: NA
v_call: TRBV19
cdr3_aa: CASSQVNQPQHF
cdr3_nt: TGTGCCAGTAGTCAGGTCAATCAGCCCCAGCATTTT

cdr3_length: 13
clone_size: NA
j_call: TRBJ1-4
d_call: NA
v_call: TRBV15
cdr3_aa: CATSSALNEKLFF
cdr3_nt: TGTGCCACCAGCAGTGCTCTGAATGAAAAACTGTTTTTT

cdr3_length: 15
clone_size: once
j_call: TRBJ2-7
d_call: TRBD2
v_call: TRBV7-3
cdr3_aa: CASSQDSSGGYEQYF
cdr3_nt: TGTGCCAGCAGCCAAGACTCTAGCGGGGGCTACGAGCAGTACTTC

cdr3_length: 15
clone_size: NA
j_call: TRBJ2-1
d_call: NA
v_call: TRBV5-1
cdr3_aa: CASRITTSSYNEQFF
cdr3_nt: TGCGCCAGCAGAATTACAACGAGCTCCTACAATGAGCAGTTCTTC

cdr3_length: 15
clone_size: once
j_call: TRBJ1-5
d_call: NA
v_call: TRBV18
cdr3_aa: CASSHTGDSDQPQHF
cdr3_nt: TGTGCCAGCTCACATACCGGAGACAGCGATCAGCCCCAGCATTTT

cdr3_length: 11
clone_size: NA
j_call: TRBJ2-7
d_call: NA
v_call: TRBV28
cdr3_aa: CASIGAYEQYF
cdr3_nt: TGTGCCAGCATTGGTGCCTACGAGCAGTACTTC

cdr3_length: 16
clone_size: NA
j_call: TRBJ2-7
d_call: TRBD2
v_call: TRBV11-2
cdr3_aa: CASSPFPSGRAYEQYF
cdr3_nt: TGTGCCAGCAGCCCCTTCCCTAGCGGGAGGGCCTACGAGCAGTACTTC

cdr3_length: 16
clone_size: NA
j_call: TRBJ2-5
d_call: NA
v_call: TRBV19
cdr3_aa: CASSTSQGLWQETQYF
cdr3_nt: TGTGCCAGTAGTACTTCGCAGGGATTATGGCAAGAGACCCAGTACTTC

cdr3_length: 14
clone_size: NA
j_call: TRBJ1-4
d_call: NA
v_call: TRBV5-1
cdr3_aa: CASGDGPQGGKLFF
cdr3_nt: TGCGCCAGCGGAGACGGGCCGCAAGGTGGAAAACTGTTTTTT